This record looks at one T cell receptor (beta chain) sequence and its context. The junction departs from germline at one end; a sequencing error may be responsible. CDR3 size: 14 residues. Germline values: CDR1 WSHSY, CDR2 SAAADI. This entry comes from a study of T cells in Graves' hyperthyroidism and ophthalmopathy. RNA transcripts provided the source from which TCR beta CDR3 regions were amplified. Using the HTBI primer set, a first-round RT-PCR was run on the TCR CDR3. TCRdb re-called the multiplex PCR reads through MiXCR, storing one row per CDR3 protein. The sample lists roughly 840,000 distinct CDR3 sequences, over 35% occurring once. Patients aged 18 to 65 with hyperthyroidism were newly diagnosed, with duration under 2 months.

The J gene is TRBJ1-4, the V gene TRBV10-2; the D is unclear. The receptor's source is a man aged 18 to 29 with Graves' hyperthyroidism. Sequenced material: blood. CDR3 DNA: TGCGCCAGCAGTGAGGGAAGAGGGAATGAAATACTGTTTTTT. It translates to CASSEGRGNEILFF.